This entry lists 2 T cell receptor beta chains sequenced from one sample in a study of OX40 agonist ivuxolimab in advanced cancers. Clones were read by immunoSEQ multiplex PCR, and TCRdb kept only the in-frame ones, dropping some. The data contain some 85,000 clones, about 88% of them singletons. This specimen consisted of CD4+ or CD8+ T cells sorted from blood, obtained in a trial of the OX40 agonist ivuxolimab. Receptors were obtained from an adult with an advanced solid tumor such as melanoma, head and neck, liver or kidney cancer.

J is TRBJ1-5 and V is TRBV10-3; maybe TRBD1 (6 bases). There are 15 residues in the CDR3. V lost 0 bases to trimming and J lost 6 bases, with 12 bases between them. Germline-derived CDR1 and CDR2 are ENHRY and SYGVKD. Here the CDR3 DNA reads TGTGCCATCAGTGAGTCCTCCCGGGGGGCTCAGCCCCAGCATTTT. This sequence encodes CAISESSRGAQPQHF.

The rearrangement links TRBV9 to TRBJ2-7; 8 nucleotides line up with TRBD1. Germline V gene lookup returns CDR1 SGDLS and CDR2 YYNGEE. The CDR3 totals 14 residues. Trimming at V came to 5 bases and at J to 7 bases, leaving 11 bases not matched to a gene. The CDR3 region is CASSYGQGSEEQYF. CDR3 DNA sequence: TGTGCCAGCAGTTATGGACAGGGATCTGAAGAGCAGTACTTC.